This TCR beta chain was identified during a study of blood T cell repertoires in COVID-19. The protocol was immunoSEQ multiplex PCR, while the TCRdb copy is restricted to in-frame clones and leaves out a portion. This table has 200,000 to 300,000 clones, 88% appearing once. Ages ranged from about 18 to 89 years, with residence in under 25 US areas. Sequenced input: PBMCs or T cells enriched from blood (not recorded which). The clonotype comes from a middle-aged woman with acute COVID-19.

CDR3 sequence: CASSVATGGRNEQFF. The CDR3 DNA sequence: TGTGCCAGCAGCGTAGCGACAGGGGGCCGCAATGAGCAGTTCTTC. The V gene is TRBV9, the J gene TRBJ2-1, with 10 bases lining up with TRBD1. This CDR3 region has 15 residues. J gave up 6 bases and V 0 bases, and 3 bases lay outside the gene matches. Per the germline V gene, CDR1 is SGDLS and CDR2 is YYNGEE.